The next 7 T cell receptor beta chains were all read from a single sample in a study of CD8+ T cells in alopecia areata. The authors extracted RNA and reverse transcribed it into cDNA as the sequencing template. Profiled with immunoSEQ multiplex PCR; TCRdb holds only in-frame clones, not every one. The sample shows 140,000 to 150,000 clones, roughly half of them seen only once. Sequencing was performed on CD4+ T cells sorted from blood, taken at week 0. All receptors come from a human donor with alopecia areata.

The CDR3 loop reads CASSLNLVTGELFF. The DNA of the CDR3 is TGTGCCAGCAGCTTAAACCTGGTGACGGGGGAGCTGTTTTTT. V and J are TRBV7-3 and TRBJ2-2; no clear D. The V gene's germline CDR1 is SGHTA and CDR2 FQGTGA. The CDR3 is 14 residues long. V was pared by 1 base and J by 8 bases, with 11 bases between. The whole variable domain, filled in from reference TRBV7-3 and TRBJ2-2, reads GAGVSQTPSNKVTEKGKYVELRCDPISGHTALYWYRQSLGQGPEFLIYFQGTGAADDSGLPNDRFFAVRPEGSVSTLKIQRTERGDSAVYLCASSLNLVTGELFFGEGSRLTVL.

CDR3 DNA: TGTGCCAGCAGCCCCGATCGGGTTGGTGAAGCTTTCTTT. Amino acids: CASSPDRVGEAFF. V and J are TRBV6-5 and TRBJ1-1; D remains unclear. Trimming shortened V by 6 bases and J by 7 bases, and 15 bases separated the two germline ends. From germline, CDR1 is MNHEY and CDR2 SVGAGI. The CDR3 consists of 13 residues.

This clone was counted a few times. The chain uses TRBV29-1 and TRBJ2-1; TRBD2 agrees at 7 bases. Germline V gives CDR1 SQVTM, CDR2 ANQGSEA. This CDR3 has 14 amino acids. The V segment lost 6 bases and the J segment 4 bases; nucleotides outside the gene matches: 9. In DNA, the CDR3 is TGCAGCGTGCCGGGACTACCTAGATACAATGAGCAGTTCTTC. It specifies CSVPGLPRYNEQFF.

This clone was observed once. The V and J genes are TRBV19 and TRBJ2-1, with 8 bases that match TRBD2. Germline V gene lookup returns CDR1 LNHDA and CDR2 SQIVND (reference sequence). Trimming took 3 bases from V and 6 from J; bases not matched to a gene: 10. There are 16 residues in the CDR3. The CDR3 sequence: CASSIYGGGMSNEQFF. Written as DNA, the CDR3 is TGTGCCAGTAGTATTTACGGGGGGGGTATGTCCAATGAGCAGTTCTTC.

The rearrangement links TRBV5-1 to TRBJ2-2; 9 nucleotides align to TRBD1. With V trimmed by 3 bases and J by 6 bases, 6 bases remained unmatched. CDR1 and CDR2 (germline): SGHRS, YFSETQ. The CDR3 is 15 residues long. The CDR3 spells CASSSNRGLAGELFF. CDR3 bases: TGCGCCAGCAGCTCAAACAGGGGGCTGGCCGGGGAGCTGTTTTTT.

This clone was picked up a small number of times. The chain combines TRBV7-9 with TRBJ2-3; no reliable D call. The CDR3 is 15 residues long. V was shortened by 3 bases and J by 2 bases, with 12 bases between the two germline ends. The germline CDR1 and CDR2 sequences are SEHNR and FQNEAQ (reference sequence). The CDR3 region is CASSFFAGVTDTQYF. The CDR3, as DNA: TGTGCCAGCAGCTTTTTCGCAGGCGTCACAGATACGCAGTATTTT.

This clone was seen just once. This chain connects TRBV15 to TRBJ1-2, with unresolved D. The CDR3 is 14 amino acids. Trimming shortened V by 0 bases and J by 3 bases, and 8 bases separated the two germline ends. CDR1 and CDR2 from the germline V gene are LNHNV and YYDKDF (reference sequence). The CDR3 spells CATSRDMDHYGYTF. For the CDR3, the DNA is TGTGCCACCAGCAGAGATATGGACCACTATGGCTACACCTTC. Variable domain in full (rest from reference TRBV15 and TRBJ1-2): DAMVIQNPRYQVTQFGKPVTLSCSQTLNHNVMYWYQQKSSQAPKLLFHYYDKDFNNEADTPDNFQSRRPNTSFCFLDIRSPGLGDTAMYLCATSRDMDHYGYTFGSGTRLTVV.